This TCR beta chain was captured in a study of cytomegalovirus exposure and HLA in healthy donors. Whole-study results and caveats: A prior analysis recorded that most TCR beta V segments were productive about 90% or about 30% of the time. Some segments of the V type, notably TRBV6-2 and TRBV6-3, were excluded as indistinguishable.

V was pared by 1 base and J by 9 bases, with 3 bases of the junction left unmatched. Germline V lookup: CDR1 LGHNA, CDR2 YNFKEQ. The CDR3 runs 15 residues. There are a few counts of this clone. Its antigen is not identified. Primers: 60 Vbeta forward and 13 Jbeta reverse. As originally analysed: The authors later counted roughly 76 million unique TCR beta chains, 9 million to 14 million of them shared. The assay was immunoSEQ multiplex PCR, and TCRdb's table has in-frame clones only and misses some. V, J and clone size are those of that table, while D and trimming were read from the DNA. Counted here are about 190,000 clones, nearly 80% occurring once; the ten biggest clones make up 4.5% to 7.5%.

J is TRBJ2-3 and V is TRBV4-2; 14 nucleotides align to TRBD2. The sample consisted of PBMCs. The sequence derives from a woman in her thirties in good health and CMV-seropositive. In DNA, the CDR3 is TGTGCCAGCAGCCAAGGACTAGCGGGAGGGCGCACGCAGTATTTT. This codes for CASSQGLAGGRTQYF.